These 14 T cell receptor beta chains were sequenced from one sample in a study of T cells expressing NK-cell markers. Following a re-call of the 5' RACE reads, TCRdb has one entry per CDR3 protein and lacks DNA. Its table lists roughly 180,000 distinct CDR3 sequences. The sequencing input was blood T cells: a sorted CD56 or NKG2C T cell subset, CD4+ or CD8+ T cells, or bulk PBMC T cells (not recorded which). The origin of the receptors is a woman between 18 and 70 years old in good health.

V usage is TRBV5-1 and J usage is TRBJ2-3; the D gene TCRdb calls, TRBD2, cannot be checked with no DNA. The CDR3 spans 14 residues. The germline CDR1 and CDR2 sequences are SGHRS and YFSETQ. CDR3 residues: CASSSSGGANTQYF.

The V and J genes are TRBV12-5 and TRBJ1-4. Germline-derived CDR1 and CDR2 are LGHNT and FRNRAP. The CDR3 runs 15 residues. CDR3 protein: CASGFYSATNEKLFF.

The rearrangement links TRBV28 to TRBJ2-1; TCRdb selects TRBD2, and the lack of DNA leaves this call unchecked. The CDR3 contains 14 residues. CDR1 MDHEN and CDR2 SYDVKM come from the germline V gene. The CDR3 loop reads CASISGRPPNEQFF.

V gene TRBV27 combines with J gene TRBJ2-1; the D call from TCRdb, TRBD1, cannot be confirmed without DNA. CDR1 is MNHEY and CDR2 is SMNVEV in the germline V gene (reference sequence). The CDR3 has 17 residues. The CDR3 protein is CASSSPFSGGRYNEQFF.

The chain recombines TRBV7-2 with TRBJ2-3; TCRdb designates TRBD1, a call that cannot be tested without DNA. Germline CDR1 and CDR2: SGHTA and FQGNSA. This CDR3 contains 15 residues. CDR3 amino acids: CASSLAGGAPYAQYF.

The rearrangement uses TRBV7-2 and TRBJ2-7; the TCRdb D gene call, TRBD1, has no DNA to confirm it. CDR1 is SGHTA and CDR2 is FQGNSA in the germline V gene. The CDR3 length is 13 residues. The CDR3 is CASSSRASYEQYF.

This chain connects TRBV12-3 or TRBV12-4 to TRBJ1-2; checking the TCRdb D call of TRBD1 is not possible without DNA. There are 13 residues in the CDR3. The CDR3 loop reads CASSSRVNYGYTF.

The chain carries TRBV29-1 and TRBJ2-2. Germline loops: CDR1 SQVTM, CDR2 ANQGSEA. The CDR3 spans 14 residues. CDR3 loop: CSVTRSANTGELFF.

The V call is TRBV11-2, the J call TRBJ1-1. The CDR3 sequence is 12 residues long. CDR1 SGHAT and CDR2 FQNNGV come from the germline V gene. The CDR3 region is CASSLIRLEAFF.

The chain carries TRBV2 and TRBJ2-1; no DNA is available, so the TRBD2 call from TCRdb remains unchecked. This CDR3 has 14 amino acids. Germline-derived CDR1 and CDR2 are SNHLY and FYNNEI. Here the CDR3 reads CASSERLAVNEQFF.

The V and J genes are TRBV20-1 and TRBJ2-1; lacking DNA, the TRBD2 call made by TCRdb goes unchecked. This CDR3 is built from 14 residues. Germline V gene sequence: CDR1 DFQATT, CDR2 SNEGSKA (reference sequence). CDR3 sequence: CSTLRGTSYNEQFF.

The chain's CDR3 is CASMISGGLYNEQFF. V usage is TRBV28 and J usage is TRBJ2-1; the D gene TCRdb calls, TRBD2, cannot be checked with no DNA. CDR3 size: 15 residues. From germline, CDR1 is MDHEN and CDR2 SYDVKM.

V is TRBV9 and J is TRBJ2-3. This CDR3 is 15 amino acids long. Germline loops: CDR1 SGDLS, CDR2 YYNGEE. Here the CDR3 reads CASSVVLAYTDTQYF.

The chain links TRBV18 to TRBJ2-1; TCRdb gives TRBD1 as the D gene, but with no DNA this cannot be confirmed. Looked up from germline, CDR1 is KGHSH and CDR2 is LQKENI. CDR3 length: 16 amino acids. CDR3 loop: CASSPFGAGSYNEQFF.